This TCR beta chain was profiled in a study of shared clonotypes between healthy human individuals. Trimming shortened V by 3 bases and J by 8 bases, and 13 bases separated the two germline ends. CDR1 and CDR2 (germline): MDHEN, SYDVKM. The CDR3 runs 13 residues. It was across several immunoSEQ plates that each subset's genomic DNA was evenly split. Some clones are missing from TCRdb's copy, which holds only in-frame ones; the method was immunoSEQ multiplex PCR. Here the sample spans 2 million to 3 million clones, under 95% being singletons. V is TRBV28 and J is TRBJ1-2, with D possibly matching TRBD1 (5 bases). This clonotype was sampled from a man younger than 30 in good health. Some clones in this sample may be carry-over from other donors' samples. Input material: naive CD4+ T cells from PBMCs. As for subset: CD45RA+ positively selected. The CDR3 sequence: CASSLRQFWGYTF. In nucleotides, the CDR3 is TGTGCCAGCAGTTTGAGACAGTTTTGGGGCTACACCTTC.